This TCR beta chain derives from a study of T cells in localized non-small cell lung cancer. Study-wide results and limits: As only one tumor region underwent sequencing, heterogeneity remains possible.

Germline values: CDR1 SQVTM, CDR2 ANQGSEA. This CDR3 comprises 13 residues. Unmatched junction bases numbered 6, after V lost 6 bases and J lost 6 bases. Worth noting for this clone: What it binds is not known.

Libraries were prepared by immunoSEQ multiplex PCR; TCRdb keeps only in-frame clonotypes and omits some of them. Of 70,000 to 100,000 clones in the sample, 70% to 90% were seen once. Sequences were derived from peripheral blood, sampled before any cancer treatment. V is TRBV29-1 and J is TRBJ2-2, with TRBD2 matching over 8 bases. The source is a female donor over 55 with stage I lung adenocarcinoma. This CDR3 reads CSVLSGGAGELFF. DNA of the CDR3: TGCAGCGTCCTAAGCGGGGGAGCCGGGGAGCTGTTTTTT.